These 29 T cell receptor beta chains were sequenced from one sample in a study of blood T cell repertoires in COVID-19. TCRdb's copy holds only in-frame clones and misses some; the assay was immunoSEQ multiplex PCR. The sample has some 66,000 clones; 91% are singletons. Input material: peripheral blood. Receptors originate from a human donor in a cohort sampled during active COVID-19.

The chain combines TRBV27 with TRBJ1-4; D unresolved. CDR3 size: 15 residues. CDR1 and CDR2 (germline): MNHEY, SMNVEV (reference sequence). V dropped 0 bases and J dropped 7 bases, with 12 bases sitting between them. As DNA, the CDR3 is TGTGCCAGCAGTTTATCCCCCTCCTACCGTGAAAAACTGTTTTTT. Its protein is CASSLSPSYREKLFF. Variable domain in full (rest from reference TRBV27 and TRBJ1-4): EAQVTQNPRYLITVTGKKLTVTCSQNMNHEYMSWYRQDPGLGLRQIYYSMNVEVTDKGDVPEGYKVSRKEKRNFPLILESPSPNQTSLYFCASSLSPSYREKLFFGSGTQLSVL.

This chain joins TRBV6-6 and TRBJ2-1, with 13 positions matching TRBD2. CDR1 and CDR2 (germline): MNHNY, SVGAGI (reference sequence). Trimming removed 5 bases from V and 8 bases from J; junction bases left unmatched: 6. This CDR3 spans 15 amino acids. The CDR3 is CASSRTSGGAYEQFF. The CDR3 DNA follows: TGTGCCAGCAGTAGAACTAGCGGGGGGGCTTATGAGCAGTTCTTC.

The V gene is TRBV7-9, the J gene TRBJ2-7; 15 bases fit TRBD2. CDR3 length: 17 residues. V lost 5 bases and J lost 2; bases outside the gene matches: 7. Germline V lookup: CDR1 SEHNR, CDR2 FQNEAQ (reference sequence). CDR3 loop: CASSPGTSGGLPYEQYF. DNA of the CDR3: TGTGCCAGCAGCCCAGGGACTAGCGGGGGGCTCCCCTACGAGCAGTACTTC.

The chain has TRBV18 and TRBJ2-7; D is perhaps TRBD1 (6 bases). Trimming took 5 bases from V and 3 from J, leaving 11 bases between them. The CDR3 totals 13 residues. In germline, CDR1 is KGHSH, CDR2 LQKENI. As DNA, the CDR3 is TGTGCCAGCTCAAACCTAGGGGGCTACGAGCAGTACTTC. Its protein is CASSNLGGYEQYF. Full variable domain (rest looked up from reference TRBV18 and TRBJ2-7): NAGVMQNPRHLVRRRGQEARLRCSPMKGHSHVYWYRQLPEEGLKFMVYLQKENIIDESGMPKERFSAEFPKEGPSILRIQQVVRGDSAAYFCASSNLGGYEQYFGPGTRLTVT.

V and J are TRBV6-5 and TRBJ1-1; TRBD1 is a possible D gene (6 bases). The CDR3 is 14 amino acids. Trimming removed 2 bases from V and 0 bases from J, with 7 bases in between. The germline gives CDR1 MNHEY, CDR2 SVGAGI. The CDR3 region is CASSYRGLNTEAFF. The CDR3, as DNA: TGTGCCAGCAGTTACAGGGGGTTGAACACTGAAGCTTTCTTT.

V and J are TRBV9 and TRBJ2-1; D perhaps matches TRBD2 (5 bases). There are 14 residues in the CDR3. V lost 3 bases and J 8 bases, leaving 15 bases between the germline ends. The germline gives CDR1 SGDLS, CDR2 YYNGEE. CDR3 bases: TGTGCCAGCAGCGGGGTTATCGAGGGTGATGAGCAGTTCTTC. Protein sequence: CASSGVIEGDEQFF. Full variable domain (outside the CDR3, taken from reference TRBV9 and TRBJ2-1): DSGVTQTPKHLITATGQRVTLRCSPRSGDLSVYWYQQSLDQGLQFLIQYYNGEERAKGNILERFSAQQFPDLHSELNLSSLELGDSALYFCASSGVIEGDEQFFGPGTRLTVL.

The chain couples TRBV5-1 to TRBJ2-7; 12 bases match TRBD2. Germline V lookup: CDR1 SGHRS, CDR2 YFSETQ. Germline trimming cut 4 bases from V and 0 bases from J; bases unmatched to any gene: 2. CDR3 length: 15 residues. The CDR3, as DNA: TGCGCCAGCAGCCCGACTAGCGGGAGCTCCTACGAGCAGTACTTC. It translates to CASSPTSGSSYEQYF.

J is TRBJ2-3 and V is TRBV25-1, with D tentatively TRBD2 (6 bases). The germline gives CDR1 MGHDK, CDR2 SYGVNS. The CDR3 contains 16 residues. V lost 1 base, J lost 6 bases, and 17 bases lay in between. CDR3 DNA: TGTGCCAGCAGTGAATTTAGCGGACGGCTCTCTGATACGCAGTATTTT. Protein product: CASSEFSGRLSDTQYF.

V and J are TRBV19 and TRBJ2-3; no firm D call. CDR1 LNHDA and CDR2 SQIVND come from the germline V gene (reference sequence). V was clipped by 9 bases and J by 1 base, with 11 bases between them. This CDR3 region has 13 residues. In nucleotides, the CDR3 is TGTGCCAGCAGAGGCCTAGGCACAGATACGCAGTATTTT. It is translated as CASRGLGTDTQYF.

J is TRBJ2-7 and V is TRBV5-8, with D perhaps TRBD2 (6 bases). Per the germline V gene, CDR1 is SGHTS and CDR2 is YDEGEE. This CDR3 contains 14 residues. The V gene lost 4 bases and the J gene lost 5 bases, with 16 bases spanning the gap. CDR3 protein: CASSRWPGRHEQYF. Written as DNA, the CDR3 is TGTGCCAGCAGCCGCTGGCCAGGGAGGCACGAGCAGTACTTC.

The chain links TRBV6-5 to TRBJ1-3; D possibly corresponds to TRBD1 (6 bases). CDR3 size: 15 residues. V lost 5 bases to trimming and J lost 0 bases, with 11 bases between them. Germline V gene sequence: CDR1 MNHEY, CDR2 SVGAGI. The CDR3 region has the DNA TGTGCCAGCAGTAGGACAGCCACCTCTGGAAACACCATATATTTT. Encoded protein: CASSRTATSGNTIYF.

This chain joins TRBV20-1 and TRBJ2-2; unclear D gene. This CDR3 spans 13 amino acids. V shed 3 bases and J shed 5 bases, with 10 bases lying between them. Germline loops: CDR1 DFQATT, CDR2 SNEGSKA (reference sequence). The chain's CDR3 is CSASSRETGELFF. The CDR3 nucleotides are TGCAGTGCTAGTAGCCGAGAGACCGGGGAGCTGTTTTTT.

The genes are TRBV7-2 and TRBJ2-4; 7 bases match TRBD2. The CDR3 contains 14 residues. The germline gives CDR1 SGHTA, CDR2 FQGNSA. V was clipped by 4 bases and J by 3 bases; unmatched bases: 3. The CDR3, as DNA: TGTGCCAGCAGCTCAGGGACTATCAAAAACATTCAGTACTTC. It yields the protein CASSSGTIKNIQYF.

In its sample, this clone was seen once. The J gene is TRBJ1-2, the V gene TRBV6-1, with 8 bases aligning to TRBD1. This CDR3 has 15 amino acids. Germline V gene lookup returns CDR1 MNHNS and CDR2 SASEGT. Losses at the gene ends were 3 bases for V and 4 bases for J; bases not matched to a gene: 7. The CDR3 coding sequence is TGTGCCAGCAGTGAGTCAGGGGGCTATTTCTATGGCTACACCTTC. Protein sequence: CASSESGGYFYGYTF.

The CDR3 here is CASSLAGAGGTDTQYF. CDR3 DNA: TGCGCCAGCAGCTTGGCCGGCGCCGGGGGCACAGATACGCAGTATTTT. The chain employs TRBV5-1 and TRBJ2-3; tentative D call: TRBD2 (5 bases). From germline, CDR1 is SGHRS and CDR2 YFSETQ. Trimming removed 0 bases at V and 1 base at J, with 12 bases between. CDR3 length: 16 amino acids.

The V call is TRBV11-2, the J call TRBJ2-3; TRBD1 matches at 8 bases. CDR1 SGHAT and CDR2 FQNNGV come from the germline V gene. There are 16 residues in the CDR3. V shed 0 bases, J shed 1 base, and the junction held 3 bases outside the gene matches. This chain's CDR3 is CASSLDAGQGTDTQYF. CDR3 DNA sequence: TGTGCCAGCAGCTTAGACGCGGGACAGGGCACAGATACGCAGTATTTT.

J is TRBJ2-3 and V is TRBV7-6, with D tentatively TRBD1 (5 bases). This CDR3 has 19 residues. Trimming took 3 bases from V and 3 from J, leaving 25 bases between them. Germline CDR1 SGHVS, CDR2 FNYEAQ. DNA for the CDR3: TGTGCCAGCAGCTTGTCCGGAAACAGGCTCGATACTGTGACAGATACGCAGTATTTT. Translation gives CASSLSGNRLDTVTDTQYF.

This chain links TRBV7-2 with TRBJ2-3; TRBD2 matches 8 bases. The V gene's germline CDR1 is SGHTA and CDR2 FQGNSA. Unmatched junction bases numbered 19, after V lost 10 bases and J lost 7 bases. This CDR3 is built from 16 residues. The CDR3 sequence: CATNPRRGGDMNTQYF. In DNA, the CDR3 is TGTGCCACCAATCCCCGACGGGGGGGGGACATGAATACGCAGTATTTT.

The V and J genes are TRBV7-3 and TRBJ2-5; TRBD1 matches 8 bases. With V trimmed by 1 base and J by 1 base, 5 bases remained unmatched. Germline V gene data show CDR1 as SGHTA and CDR2 as FQGTGA. This CDR3 comprises 16 residues. The CDR3 protein is CASSLNPGTGQETQYF. The DNA for the CDR3 is TGTGCCAGCAGCTTAAATCCCGGGACAGGCCAAGAGACCCAGTACTTC.

This sequence joins TRBV3-1 (or the pseudogene TRBV3-2) and TRBJ2-5, with D unresolved. This CDR3 has 14 amino acids. Germline V CDR1 and CDR2: LGHDT, YNNKEL (reference sequence). V was shortened by 0 bases and J by 7 bases, with 12 bases between the two germline ends. The CDR3 spells CASSQDTVSGTQYF. CDR3 nucleotide sequence: TGTGCCAGCAGCCAAGATACCGTCTCGGGGACCCAGTACTTC.

This rearrangement joins TRBV7-9 to TRBJ2-7, with D possibly TRBD1 on 5 matching bases. CDR1 is SEHNR, CDR2 FQNEAQ, per germline (reference sequence). The CDR3 length is 14 residues. V was shortened by 5 bases and J by 3 bases, with 14 bases between the two germline ends. CDR3 residues: CASSRNPQGYEQYF. CDR3 DNA: TGTGCCAGCAGCCGAAACCCTCAGGGCTACGAGCAGTACTTC.

The genes are TRBV29-1 and TRBJ1-2, with 9 bases aligning to TRBD1. This CDR3 has 15 residues. With 0 bases clipped from V and 3 bases from J, the junction kept 5 bases outside the gene matches. Looked up from germline, CDR1 is SQVTM and CDR2 is ANQGSEA. In DNA, the CDR3 is TGCAGCGTTGAAGAGGAGGACAGGGGCCACTATGGCTACACCTTC. Translating it yields CSVEEEDRGHYGYTF.

The V and J genes are TRBV2 and TRBJ1-1; 12 bases are a match to TRBD1. Unmatched junction bases numbered 10, after V lost 4 bases and J lost 4 bases. CDR3 size: 17 residues. Germline-derived CDR1 and CDR2 are SNHLY and FYNNEI. The CDR3 bases are TGTGCCAGCAGTGTCCTTCGTACGGGACAGGGGGCCACTGAAGCTTTCTTT. Protein sequence: CASSVLRTGQGATEAFF.

This clone came up once. The V call is TRBV2, the J call TRBJ1-2, with a tentative D call TRBD1 (5 bases). CDR3 size: 14 residues. Germline V gene sequence: CDR1 SNHLY, CDR2 FYNNEI. V was trimmed by 7 bases and J by 0 bases, leaving 12 bases between them. The CDR3 DNA follows: TGTGCCAGCATGAAGGACACAGCTAACTATGGCTACACCTTC. It encodes CASMKDTANYGYTF. The whole variable domain, remainder taken from reference TRBV2 and TRBJ1-2, is EPEVTQTPSHQVTQMGQEVILRCVPISNHLYFYWYRQILGQKVEFLVSFYNNEISEKSEIFDDQFSVERPDGSNFTLKIRSTKLEDSAMYFCASMKDTANYGYTFGSGTRLTVV.

The chain joins TRBV3-1 (or the pseudogene TRBV3-2) to TRBJ2-1, with D possibly TRBD2 on 6 matching bases. Trimming removed 2 bases from V and 6 bases from J, with 23 bases in between. CDR3 length: 18 amino acids. Germline V gives CDR1 LGHDT, CDR2 YNNKEL (reference sequence). The DNA for the CDR3 is TGTGCCAGCAGCCAAACCGCGGGTAGCGGCTTTAATGGCAATGAGCAGTTCTTC. Protein product: CASSQTAGSGFNGNEQFF.

This clone was seen only once. This chain uses TRBV30 with TRBJ2-1; 10 bases are shared with TRBD2. After removal of 1 base from V and 2 bases from J, the junction contained 5 bases not matched to a gene. This CDR3 contains 16 residues. CDR1 is GTSNPN and CDR2 is SVGIG in the germline V gene (reference sequence). CDR3 nucleotide sequence: TGTGCCTGGAGTGCCCTAGCGGGAGTAGCCTACAATGAGCAGTTCTTC. Translated: CAWSALAGVAYNEQFF.

The CDR3 loop is CASSPSRRTNYGYTF. In nucleotides, the CDR3 is TGTGCCAGCAGCCCCTCCAGAAGAACTAACTATGGCTACACCTTC. The chain employs TRBV5-6 and TRBJ1-2; D call uncertain. This CDR3 contains 15 residues. The V and J ends lost 4 bases and 0 bases respectively, with 13 bases between them. Germline assignment: CDR1 SGHDT and CDR2 YYEEEE.

In its sample, this clone was seen once. The V call is TRBV12-3 or TRBV12-4, the J call TRBJ1-2; TRBD1 matches at 7 bases. This CDR3 has 13 residues. The ends lost 6 bases at V and 4 bases at J; junction bases unmatched: 5. CDR3 DNA: TGTGCCAGCAGACCGACAGGGCCCTATGGCTACACCTTC. It is translated as CASRPTGPYGYTF.

V is TRBV5-1 and J is TRBJ2-2; the D gene is possibly TRBD1 (5 bases). CDR3 length: 16 residues. With 0 bases removed from V and 1 base from J, the gap between germline ends came to 10 bases. Per germline, CDR1 SGHRS and CDR2 YFSETQ. The CDR3 sequence: CASSLVSQGNTGELFF. The DNA of the CDR3 is TGCGCCAGCAGCTTGGTCTCGCAGGGGAACACCGGGGAGCTGTTTTTT.